This T cell receptor (beta chain) is drawn from a study of blood T cell repertoires in COVID-19. As handled by the study authors: Amplification of reference gene primers was used by the study to estimate nucleated cell counts. Clones were read by immunoSEQ multiplex PCR, and TCRdb kept only the in-frame ones, dropping some. That table supplies the V and J calls and clone size; D and trimming were determined from the DNA. The data contain around 270,000 clones, 70% to 90% of them singletons. Trimming stripped 3 bases from V and 5 bases from J, with 11 bases between. The germline gives CDR1 SGHRS, CDR2 YFSETQ. The CDR3 extends over 13 amino acids.

The sequence was collected from a woman aged 30 to 39 who had recovered from COVID-19. Sequencing was carried out using PBMCs or T cells enriched from blood (not recorded which). The V and J genes are TRBV5-1 and TRBJ2-5, with D unclear. Written as DNA, the CDR3 is TGCGCCAGCAGCTACGGTAGGCGGGAGACCCAGTACTTC. It yields the protein CASSYGRRETQYF.